These T cell receptor beta chains were read from a single sample in a study of blood T cell repertoires in COVID-19. The data were produced by immunoSEQ multiplex PCR, yet TCRdb's version contains in-frame clones alone and is incomplete. Among about 250,000 clones listed, 88% were seen once. The material sequenced was PBMCs or T cells enriched from blood (not recorded which). Receptors were obtained from a woman aged 45-65 years who had recovered from COVID-19. Both conserved end residues are part of each CDR3. D genes are given only for firm matches. Some rows have no size entry. The others give once, few or many, or a class for an expanded clone.

clone size: .; J gene: TRBJ1-1; V gene: TRBV5-1; D gene: .; CDR3 DNA: TGCGCCAGCAGCTTGTCTGGGTCGGGCACTGAAGCTTTCTTT; CDR3 protein: CASSLSGSGTEAFF
clone size: .; J gene: TRBJ2-2; V gene: TRBV5-4; D gene: .; CDR3 DNA: TGTGCCAGCAGCTTGGCCGGGACTCCCTTCGGGGAGCTGTTTTTT; CDR3 protein: CASSLAGTPFGELFF
clone size: .; J gene: TRBJ2-7; V gene: TRBV4-3; D gene: TRBD2; CDR3 DNA: TGCGCCAGCAGCCAAGCTCCCACTAGCGGGAGCTACGAGCAGTACTTC; CDR3 protein: CASSQAPTSGSYEQYF
clone size: .; J gene: TRBJ2-7; V gene: TRBV5-1; D gene: .; CDR3 DNA: TGCGCCAGCAGCTTGGCCGAATTTAGAACCGACGAGCAGTACTTC; CDR3 protein: CASSLAEFRTDEQYF
clone size: once; J gene: TRBJ2-3; V gene: TRBV6-7; D gene: .; CDR3 DNA: TGTGCCAGCAGTTACCCTATAAGGGGTACGCAGTATTTT; CDR3 protein: CASSYPIRGTQYF
clone size: .; J gene: TRBJ2-7; V gene: TRBV10-3; D gene: TRBD2; CDR3 DNA: TGTGCCATCACTCAGGGACTAGCGGGTACCTACGAGCAGTACTTC; CDR3 protein: CAITQGLAGTYEQYF
clone size: .; J gene: TRBJ1-2; V gene: TRBV5-5; D gene: .; CDR3 DNA: TGTGCCAGCAGCTTGGCCAGCCAGGGGAACTATGGCTACACCTTC; CDR3 protein: CASSLASQGNYGYTF
clone size: once; J gene: TRBJ2-1; V gene: TRBV6-4; D gene: TRBD2; CDR3 DNA: TGTGCCAGCAGTGACTCGACTAGCGGGAGTGAGCAGTTCTTC; CDR3 protein: CASSDSTSGSEQFF
clone size: .; J gene: TRBJ1-4; V gene: TRBV18; D gene: TRBD1; CDR3 DNA: TGTGCCAGCTCAGAAGAACAGGGGAGGCGGGAAAAACTGTTTTTT; CDR3 protein: CASSEEQGRREKLFF
clone size: .; J gene: TRBJ1-1; V gene: TRBV29-1; D gene: TRBD1; CDR3 DNA: TGCAGCGTCGCCCGGGACAGGAGAATCAATGAAGCTTTCTTT; CDR3 protein: CSVARDRRINEAFF
clone size: .; J gene: TRBJ2-2; V gene: TRBV27; D gene: .; CDR3 DNA: TGTGCCAGCAGTTTCGTCGCGGGACCGCTCACCGGGGAGCTGTTTTTT; CDR3 protein: CASSFVAGPLTGELFF
clone size: few; J gene: TRBJ2-1; V gene: TRBV18; D gene: TRBD2; CDR3 DNA: TGTGCCAGTGTCGGGCTAGCGGGCGGCTACAATGAGCAGTTCTTC; CDR3 protein: CASVGLAGGYNEQFF
clone size: .; J gene: TRBJ1-2; V gene: TRBV2; D gene: .; CDR3 DNA: TGTGCCAGCAGCGAGAGCCGTGATGACTATGGCTACACCTTC; CDR3 protein: CASSESRDDYGYTF
clone size: .; J gene: TRBJ2-7; V gene: TRBV19; D gene: .; CDR3 DNA: TGTGCCAGCACCCGGACAGATAGCTCCTACGAGCAGTACTTC; CDR3 protein: CASTRTDSSYEQYF
clone size: .; J gene: TRBJ2-5; V gene: TRBV7-8; D gene: TRBD2; CDR3 DNA: TGTGCCAGCAGCTTAGTTGGGCGGGAGGGCCTGATTTCCGTACCAGAGATCGAGACCCAGTACTTC; CDR3 protein: CASSLVGREGLISVPEIETQYF
clone size: .; J gene: TRBJ1-2; V gene: TRBV30; D gene: .; CDR3 DNA: TGTGCCTGGAGTGGCCCCTTACCCGACAGAAGCTATGGCTACACCTTC; CDR3 protein: CAWSGPLPDRSYGYTF
clone size: .; J gene: TRBJ2-3; V gene: TRBV7-9; D gene: .; CDR3 DNA: TGTGCCAGCAGCTTAGCGCGGTCCGATACGCAGTATTTT; CDR3 protein: CASSLARSDTQYF
clone size: .; J gene: TRBJ1-2; V gene: TRBV21-1; D gene: .; CDR3 DNA: TGTGCCAGCAGCAAAGGAAACCAGGGTATTGGCTACACCTTC; CDR3 protein: CASSKGNQGIGYTF